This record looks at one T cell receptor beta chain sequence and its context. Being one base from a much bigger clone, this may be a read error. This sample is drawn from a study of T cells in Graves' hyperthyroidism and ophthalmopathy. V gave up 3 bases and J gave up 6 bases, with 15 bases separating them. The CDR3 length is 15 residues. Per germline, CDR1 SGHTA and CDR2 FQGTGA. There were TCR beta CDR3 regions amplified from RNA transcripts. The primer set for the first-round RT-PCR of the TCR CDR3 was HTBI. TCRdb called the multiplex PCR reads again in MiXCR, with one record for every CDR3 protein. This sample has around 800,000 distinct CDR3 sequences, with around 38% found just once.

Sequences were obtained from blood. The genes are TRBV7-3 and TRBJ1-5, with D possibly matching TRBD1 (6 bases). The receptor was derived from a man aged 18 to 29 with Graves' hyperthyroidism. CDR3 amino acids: CASSFEGGLSQPQHF. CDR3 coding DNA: TGTGCCAGCAGCTTTGAAGGGGGTTTGAGTCAGCCCCAGCATTTT.